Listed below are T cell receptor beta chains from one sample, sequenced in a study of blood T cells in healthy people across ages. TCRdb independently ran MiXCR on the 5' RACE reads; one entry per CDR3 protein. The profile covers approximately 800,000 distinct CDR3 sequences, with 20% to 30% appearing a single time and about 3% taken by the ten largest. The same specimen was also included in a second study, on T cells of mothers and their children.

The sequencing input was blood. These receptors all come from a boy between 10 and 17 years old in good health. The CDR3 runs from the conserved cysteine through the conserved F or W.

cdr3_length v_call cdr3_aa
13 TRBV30 CAWSQDPGDEQFF
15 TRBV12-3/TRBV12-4 CASSDGGIPNRELFF
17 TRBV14 CASSQDQGTQPTDTQYF
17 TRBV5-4 CASSLGGSAPSTDTQYF
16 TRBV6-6 CASSYSIGGAGNIQYF
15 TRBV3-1 CASSQGNGTMETQYF
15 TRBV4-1 CASSQVAGTNQPQHF
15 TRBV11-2 CASSYRGQVNEKLFF
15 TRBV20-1 CSAPRGSSSYNEQFF
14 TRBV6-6 CASSRRGLATEAFF
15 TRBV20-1 CSARKGGGYDNEQFF
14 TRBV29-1 CSVRDRGIESPLHF
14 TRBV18 CASSPRQGEETQYF
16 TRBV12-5 CASVGDGYANTGELFF
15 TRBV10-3 CAISEGGGLPETQYF
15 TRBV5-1 CASSLTGLAPETQYF
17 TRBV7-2 CASSFLGGGVLSTEAFF
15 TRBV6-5 CASSYDGQGLNGYTF
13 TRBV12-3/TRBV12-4 CASSLPGVGEQFF
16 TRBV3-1 CASSRRRLAGADEQYF
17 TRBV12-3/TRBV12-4 CASSFLLSTLGQETQYF
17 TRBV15 CATSRGSGTGNAYEQYF
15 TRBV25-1 CASSGGERGPQPQHF
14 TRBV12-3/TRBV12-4 CATQGMTDTDTQYF
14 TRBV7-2 CASSRTGTGNEQYF
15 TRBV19 CASSNSGFSNQPQHF
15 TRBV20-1 CSARGPGQFGYGYTF
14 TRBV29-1 CSVEPGVRNTEAFF
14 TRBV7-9 CASRPLGHTDTQYF
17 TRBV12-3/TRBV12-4 CASRLWARPGRNQPQHF
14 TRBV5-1 CASSLEGNTGEQYF
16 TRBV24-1 CATSDLQDRDTGELFF
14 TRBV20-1 CSASDSRYNEKLFF
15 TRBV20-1 CSANNREAGNYGYTF
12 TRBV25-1 CATRGSPETQYF
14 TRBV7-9 CASSPYGPKNIQYF
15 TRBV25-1 CASSEGGGGHQPQHF
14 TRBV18 CASSPGQGAWEQYF
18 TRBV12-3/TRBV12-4 CASTNPRDLGWDNEKLFF
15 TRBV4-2 CASSQGTSGFYEQYF
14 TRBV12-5 CASGYLGAYNEQFF
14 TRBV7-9 CASSPHQPNEKLFF
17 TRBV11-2 CASSLDNPVGGRETQYF
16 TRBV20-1 CSAREGGFGVGTEAFF
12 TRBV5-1 CASMRGSDTQYF
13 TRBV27 CASSWGTWETQYF
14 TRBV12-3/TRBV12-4 CASSLAGINEKLFF
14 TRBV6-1 CASADAGQTAEAFF
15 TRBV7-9 CASSPPFDRQETQYF
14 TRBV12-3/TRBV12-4 CASRRAGAPAGYTF